Here is one T cell receptor beta chain with its context. The antigen it binds to is not known. No base-level quality is on record; no much larger clone is a single base apart. This sample stems from a study of T cells in Graves' hyperthyroidism and ophthalmopathy (dated by TCRdb to the late 2010s). Study-wide context: A discovery cohort of about 100 patients, 43 with Graves' ophthalmopathy and over 55 with stable Graves' hyperthyroidism, was used to find distinguishing TCR V-J signatures. Prospective prediction of ophthalmopathy was tested in an independent validation cohort consisting of 18 hyperthyroidism patients and 15 or so patients who later progressed to ophthalmopathy. The approximately 100 discovery patients were divided at random into training and test sets in a 7:3 ratio. In addition, the study compared T-cell repertoires in thyroid tissue and in blood from six Graves' hyperthyroidism patients. Once sampling was done, hyperthyroidism patients were given methimazole at a starting dose of 30 mg daily, whereas ophthalmopathy patients were given high-dose intravenous methylprednisolone. The paper describes TCR Vbeta CDR3 sequencing of fewer than 150 peripheral blood samples, made up of about 40 ophthalmopathy patients, some 76 hyperthyroidism patients and 17 progressor patients. Study-wide findings and limitations: No statistical method was used to fix the sample size in advance, and group allocation was not hidden from the investigators. During validation, the model predicted progression to ophthalmopathy a median of approximately six months ahead of onset, with almost 71% sensitivity and 72% to 85% specificity. In cross-validation, a model built on a 13 V-J signature told ophthalmopathy apart from stable hyperthyroidism with 85% to 90% sensitivity and roughly 81% specificity, and in testing the same model reached 80%/75%. Most expanded thyroid clonotypes (frequency above 0.001) were also found in blood, which suggests that blood repertoires may mirror thyroid immune responses.

The CDR3 measures 17 amino acids from cysteine to phenylalanine. The sequence is cut down to CDR3 DNA, 51 bases in frame from base 1. CDR1 and CDR2 are drawn from the germline V gene (reference sequence): LNHNV, YYDKDF. From V the trimming removes 0 bases and from J it removes 2 bases, while the gene matches leave 5 bases of the junction unaccounted for. TCR beta CDR3 regions were amplified from RNA transcripts. The first round of RT-PCR for the TCR CDR3 was performed with the HTBI primer set and the Qiagen OneStep RT-PCR kit. Libraries were constructed in a second round of multiplex PCR, after which size selection and purification were performed. Paired-end sequencing of the libraries was performed with 100 bp reads on an Illumina HiSeq2000. Turning to the authors' computational methods: SOAPnuke was used to process the raw data, removing reads that contained adapters or uncalled bases, had a mean Phred below 15, or lacked an exact match to the constant primer or identifier. COPE v1.2.5 was used to merge high-quality paired reads, and clonotypes were defined as unique nucleotide sequences. MiTCR v1.1 was used to align the clonotypes against IMGT TRBV, TRBD and TRBJ reference segments. The analysis was restricted to V-J combinations with a frequency above 0.0001, which together covered 99.2% of the repertoires. A TCS score was defined as the ratio between F50 (clonal expansion) and ExV (chaos), using BLOSUM62-based TCRdist between CDR3 peptides within each V-J. Welch's t-statistics and random forest reduced 500 to 550 V-J features to roughly 13, which were used in a naive Bayes classifier (R e1071). Thyroid-blood repertoire similarity was quantified with the Morisita-Horn index. TCRdb trimmed the raw reads at Q25, called clones with MiXCR and kept productive beta chains. Records with the same CDR3 protein are collapsed into one entry carrying the most frequent genes and DNA. The V and J calls and clone size come from TCRdb's table, not from the authors' own analysis. The sample includes roughly 500,000 distinct CDR3 sequences, with approximately 48% observed a single time. The top ten constitute about two fifths of the sample.

Exclusion was applied to patients with uncontrolled infections, other autoimmune diseases, pregnancy or lactation. Diagnoses relied on clinical symptoms, serum thyroxine and TRAb, thyroid ultrasound and orbital computed tomography. Total RNA was extracted with Trizol reagent, and quality was checked on an Agilent 2100 Bioanalyzer. Sequences were obtained from peripheral blood or thyroid tissue (not recorded which). The source of this sequence is an adult woman with Graves' disease, either hyperthyroidism or ophthalmopathy (not recorded which). Rearrangement joined TRBV15 to TRBJ2-7; TRBD1 fits 12 bases in the junction. The nucleotide sequence is given as TGTGCCACCAGCAGAGATCCAGGGACAGGGGGCCCCTACGAGCAGTACTTC. This sequence encodes CATSRDPGTGGPYEQYF.